Listed below are T cell receptor beta chains from one sample, sequenced in a study of blood T cells in healthy people across ages. TCRdb called the 5' RACE reads again in MiXCR, with one record for every CDR3 protein. This sample has approximately 810,000 distinct CDR3 sequences, with 36% found just once. The sequencing sample was made of blood. Source of these receptors: a man aged 18 to 29 in good health. The CDR3 runs from the conserved cysteine through the conserved F or W. Each record gives: V gene, J gene, D gene, clone size, CDR3 DNA, CDR3 protein. A D gene is named only where the DNA matches it firmly. Only part of the rows carry a size: once, few, many, or a class if the clone is expanded.

TRBV29-1	TRBJ2-2	NA	NA	TGCAGCCAGCTCAACGCCGGGGAGCTGTTTTTT	CSQLNAGELFF
TRBV10-3	TRBJ2-2	TRBD1	NA	TGTGCCACCAGGACTCCCGGGACAGGCTTGGGCCGTGGCACCGGGGAGCTGTTTTTT	CATRTPGTGLGRGTGELFF
TRBV7-2	TRBJ1-5	NA	NA	TGTGCCAGCAGCTCAGAAGTGGGTAGCAATCGGCCCCAGCATTTT	CASSSEVGSNRPQHF
TRBV2	TRBJ1-2	NA	few	TGTGCCAGCAGTGGAGCCAGGCAGGGCTCCTGGGGCTACACCTTC	CASSGARQGSWGYTF
TRBV11-2	TRBJ2-3	NA	NA	TGTGCCAGCAGCTTCTACGGACAGCTGGCCGGTAGCACAGATACGCAGTATTTT	CASSFYGQLAGSTDTQYF
TRBV7-3	TRBJ2-5	TRBD1	NA	TGTGCCAGCAGCCCCGGCAGGACAGGGGGCCAAGAGACCCAGTACTTC	CASSPGRTGGQETQYF
TRBV20-1	TRBJ2-2	NA	NA	TGCAGTGCTACCCAGGGGGGACAGACGAACACCGGGGAGCTGTTTTTT	CSATQGGQTNTGELFF
TRBV12-3/TRBV12-4	TRBJ2-2	TRBD2	NA	TGTGCCAGCAGTCAAATAGCGGGGATAAACACCGGGGAGCTGTTTTTT	CASSQIAGINTGELFF
TRBV12-5	TRBJ2-3	TRBD1	few	TGTGCTAGTGGCCCACCGGGACAGGGATTCACAGATACGCAGTATTTT	CASGPPGQGFTDTQYF
TRBV20-1	TRBJ1-5	NA	few	TGCAGTGCCACCAACAGACTCAGCCATGAGCATTTT	CSATNRLSHEHF
TRBV4-1	TRBJ2-4	TRBD1	NA	TGCGCCAGCAGCCGATTAGGAACAGGGGGCGGCCTTCAGTACTTC	CASSRLGTGGGLQYF
TRBV5-4	TRBJ1-1	NA	few	TGTGCCAGCAGCTTATATCGTTTCGGTGACACTGAAGCTTTCTTT	CASSLYRFGDTEAFF
TRBV12-3/TRBV12-4	TRBJ2-1	TRBD1	many	TGTGCCAGCAGTTTCGGGACAGGGGGCGGTGAGCAGTTCTTC	CASSFGTGGGEQFF
TRBV29-1	TRBJ2-1	NA	many	TGCAGCGTTGATTCGGTCGGCTCCTACAATGAGCAGTTCTTC	CSVDSVGSYNEQFF
TRBV29-1	TRBJ2-1	TRBD2	NA	TGCAGCCCACTAGTCGGACTAGCGGGTAATGAGCAGTTCTTC	CSPLVGLAGNEQFF
TRBV20-1	TRBJ2-4	NA	NA	TGCAGTGCTAGAGACCCCGGCAGGGGAGGGAACATTCAGTACTTC	CSARDPGRGGNIQYF
TRBV27	TRBJ1-2	NA	NA	TGTGCGAGGTGGGGGCGGATAGACGGCTACACCTTC	CARWGRIDGYTF
TRBV12-3/TRBV12-4	TRBJ2-7	NA	many	NA	CASSPVGGGAEYF
TRBV4-2	TRBJ2-7	TRBD2	NA	TGTGCCAGCCGGACTAGCGGGGACAATGAGCAGTACTTC	CASRTSGDNEQYF
TRBV7-2	TRBJ1-2	NA	many	TGTGCCAGCAGCTTAGACGCAGCGGGGTACTATGGCTACACCTTC	CASSLDAAGYYGYTF
TRBV7-6	TRBJ1-6	NA	NA	TGTGCCAGCAGTAAAGTAGGGCAGGGGATTTCACCCCTCCACTTT	CASSKVGQGISPLHF
TRBV6-2/TRBV6-3	TRBJ2-5	TRBD1	few	TGTGCCAGCAGTTACTACAGGGGGCTACCGGAGACCCAGTACTTC	CASSYYRGLPETQYF
TRBV4-2	TRBJ1-6	TRBD1	NA	TGTGCCAGCAGCCAATACTCCGGGACAGTCAATTCACCCCTCCACTTT	CASSQYSGTVNSPLHF
TRBV5-6	TRBJ1-2	NA	NA	TGTGCCAGCAGTTACAGAGTTCAGGGGTATGGCTACACCTTC	CASSYRVQGYGYTF
TRBV5-1	TRBJ1-4	TRBD1	NA	TGCGCCAACAGCTTGGCAGGGGGCGATGAAAAACTGTTTTTT	CANSLAGGDEKLFF
TRBV7-2	TRBJ1-3	NA	few	TGTGCCAGCGCCGCGGGGACCTCTGGAAACACCATATATTTT	CASAAGTSGNTIYF
TRBV30	TRBJ1-6	TRBD1	few	TGTGCCTGGAAATGGGGACAGCTCAATTATAATTCACCCCTCCACTTT	CAWKWGQLNYNSPLHF
TRBV19	TRBJ2-7	NA	few	TGTGCCAGTAGTAGAAATGGGGATACCTACGAGCAGTACTTC	CASSRNGDTYEQYF
TRBV20-1	TRBJ2-1	NA	few	TGCAGTGCTAGAGATCTCAGCGGGCGTCGATCCTACAATGAGCAGTTCTTC	CSARDLSGRRSYNEQFF
TRBV19	TRBJ1-1	NA	NA	TGTGCCAGTAAAGAACACACAGGGTCGCCCGCTGAAGCTTTCTTT	CASKEHTGSPAEAFF
TRBV4-3	TRBJ1-2	NA	NA	TGCGCCAGCAGCCAAGACTCTTTGCGAGCACTCTATGGCTACACCTTC	CASSQDSLRALYGYTF
TRBV28	TRBJ1-5	TRBD1	few	TGTGCCAGCAGTTCTCTAATAGCGAACAGGGGGGATAGCAATCAGCCCCAGCATTTT	CASSSLIANRGDSNQPQHF
TRBV10-2	TRBJ2-5	TRBD2	NA	TGCGCCAGCAGGGAGCGGGGAAAAGAGACCCAGTACTTC	CASRERGKETQYF
TRBV7-9	TRBJ1-1	TRBD1	NA	TGTGCCAGCAGCCCCCCCGGGACAGCGAACACTGAAGCTTTCTTT	CASSPPGTANTEAFF
TRBV2	TRBJ2-7	NA	many	TGTGCCAGCAGTGGGGCAGCGACAGCCTACGAGCAGTACTTC	CASSGAATAYEQYF
TRBV7-2	TRBJ2-1	NA	few	TGTGCCAGCAGCCCGCCCTTTGGGGCGGGGATTTCCTACAATGAGCAGTTCTTC	CASSPPFGAGISYNEQFF
TRBV7-2	TRBJ1-2	NA	few	TGTGCCAGCAGCTTAGATGCACGAAAGGGCTACACCTTC	CASSLDARKGYTF
TRBV6-2/TRBV6-3	TRBJ2-3	NA	NA	TGTGCCAGCAGTTACTCGATGGGCAGGCCTAGCACAGATACGCAGTATTTT	CASSYSMGRPSTDTQYF
TRBV4-1	TRBJ2-5	NA	NA	TGCGCCAGCAGCCCCAAGGGGCTAGCGAGAAATGAGCAGTACTTC	CASSPKGLARNEQYF
TRBV20-1	TRBJ2-5	TRBD1	NA	TGCAGTGCTAGAGATTTTACGGGACAGACAGAGACCCAGTACTTC	CSARDFTGQTETQYF
TRBV5-1	TRBJ1-1	NA	NA	TGCGCCAGCAGCCCAACCAGGAGCTTGGACACTGAAGCTTTCTTT	CASSPTRSLDTEAFF
TRBV28	TRBJ2-1	TRBD2	NA	TGTGCCAGCAGTCCCATGACTAGCGGTTCGGATGAGCAGTTCTTC	CASSPMTSGSDEQFF
TRBV7-2	TRBJ1-2	NA	many	TGTGCCAGCAGCTTACCCGGAGGCTTCTATGGCTACACCTTC	CASSLPGGFYGYTF
TRBV12-3/TRBV12-4	TRBJ1-2	NA	NA	TGTGCCAGCAGGTTTCAGGGCAGTCCGGACTATGGCTACACCTTC	CASRFQGSPDYGYTF
TRBV12-3/TRBV12-4	TRBJ2-3	TRBD1	many	TGTGCCAGCACCCTCAGCGGGACAGGGGGAGATACGCAGTATTTT	CASTLSGTGGDTQYF
TRBV13	TRBJ2-3	TRBD2	few	TGTGCCAGCAGCTTTACTAGCGGGGGCCCTAACCGCACAGATACGCAGTATTTT	CASSFTSGGPNRTDTQYF
TRBV7-2	TRBJ2-1	TRBD1	few	TGTGCCAGCAGCCAAGGGACAGCAGTTTACAATGAGCAGTTCTTC	CASSQGTAVYNEQFF
TRBV7-2	TRBJ2-7	NA	NA	TGTGCCAGCAGCCAAGGTCCTGCCAGCTCCGACGAGCAGTACTTC	CASSQGPASSDEQYF
TRBV28	TRBJ1-2	NA	few	TGTGCCAGCAGTTTTGGCGCTGTGGGCTATGGCTACACCTTC	CASSFGAVGYGYTF
TRBV4-1	TRBJ2-1	NA	few	TGCGCCAGCAGCCAAGATTCGCGGCAGGGCGATGAGCAGTTCTTC	CASSQDSRQGDEQFF
TRBV6-5	TRBJ2-7	NA	NA	TGTGCCAGCAGTTACTCCTATGCAAGGGAGCAGTACTTC	CASSYSYAREQYF
TRBV7-2	TRBJ2-5	NA	NA	TGTGCCGGCAGCCCCGAGGCCGGCCAAGAGACCCAGTACTTC	CAGSPEAGQETQYF
TRBV11-2	TRBJ1-1	NA	few	TGTGCCAGCAGCTTAAGGGAAGGTCGGACTGAAGCTTTCTTT	CASSLREGRTEAFF
TRBV7-2	TRBJ2-3	NA	NA	TGTGCCAGCAGCCGAGACGGGTTTCCAGATGCGCAGTATTTT	CASSRDGFPDAQYF
TRBV12-3/TRBV12-4	TRBJ2-3	TRBD1	NA	TGTGCCCAGGGGGAAGGGAGTACAGATATGCAGTATTTT	CAQGEGSTDMQYF
TRBV7-9	TRBJ1-2	TRBD1	NA	TGTGCCAGCAGCCCCGATGGACAGGCCTATGGCTACACCTTC	CASSPDGQAYGYTF
TRBV12-3/TRBV12-4	TRBJ2-1	TRBD1	NA	TGTGCCAGCAGTCACCGGGACAGGGTTTCAGGTGAGCAGTTCTTC	CASSHRDRVSGEQFF